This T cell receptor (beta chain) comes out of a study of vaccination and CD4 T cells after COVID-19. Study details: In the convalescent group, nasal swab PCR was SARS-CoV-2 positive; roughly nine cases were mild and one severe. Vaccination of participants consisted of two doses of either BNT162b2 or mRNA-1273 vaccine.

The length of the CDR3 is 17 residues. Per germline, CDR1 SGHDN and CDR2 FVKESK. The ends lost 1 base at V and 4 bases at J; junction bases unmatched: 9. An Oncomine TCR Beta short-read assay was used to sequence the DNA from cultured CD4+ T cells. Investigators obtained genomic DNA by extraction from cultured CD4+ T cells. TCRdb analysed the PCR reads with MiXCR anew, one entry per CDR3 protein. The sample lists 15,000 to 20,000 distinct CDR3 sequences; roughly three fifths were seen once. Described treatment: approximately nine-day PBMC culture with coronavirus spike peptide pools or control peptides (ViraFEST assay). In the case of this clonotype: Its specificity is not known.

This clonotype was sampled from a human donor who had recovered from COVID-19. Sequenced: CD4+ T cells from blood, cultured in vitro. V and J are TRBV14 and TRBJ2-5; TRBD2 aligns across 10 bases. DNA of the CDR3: TGTGCCAGCAGCCAAGTTGCGAGCGGGAGGGGAGGAGAGACCCAGTACTTC. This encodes CASSQVASGRGGETQYF.